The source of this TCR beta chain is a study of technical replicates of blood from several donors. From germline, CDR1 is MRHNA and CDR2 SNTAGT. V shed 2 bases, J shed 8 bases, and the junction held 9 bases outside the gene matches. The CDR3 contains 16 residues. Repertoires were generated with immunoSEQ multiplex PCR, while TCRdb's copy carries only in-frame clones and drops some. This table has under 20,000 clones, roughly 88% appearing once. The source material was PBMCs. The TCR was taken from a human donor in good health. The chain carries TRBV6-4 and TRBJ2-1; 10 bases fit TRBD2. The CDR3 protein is CASSDGGASGSDEQFF. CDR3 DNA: TGTGCCAGCAGTGACGGTGGGGCTAGCGGGAGCGATGAGCAGTTCTTC.